A selection of T cell receptor beta chains follows, all from one sample in a study of beta chain features in type 1 diabetes. Data came from immunoSEQ multiplex PCR; TCRdb stores just in-frame clones and leaves some out. The table shows under 250,000 clones, with about 30% occurring only once. Source material: central memory CD4+ T cells from blood. These TCRs come from a man between 25 and 39 years old in good health. Each CDR3 is given with its conserved first and last residue. D genes are given only for firm matches. The size entry is marked missing in some rows and otherwise reads once, few, many or a size class.

cdr3_nt: TGTGCCAGCAGTTCCACAGGGGGCCCGTACGAGCAGTACTTC
cdr3_aa: CASSSTGGPYEQYF
clone_size: NA
v_call: TRBV27
d_call: TRBD1
j_call: TRBJ2-7

cdr3_nt: TGTGCCAGCAGTGAGAAACAGATCCTCAACAATCAGCCCCAGCATTTT
cdr3_aa: CASSEKQILNNQPQHF
clone_size: NA
v_call: TRBV6-1
d_call: NA
j_call: TRBJ1-5

cdr3_nt: TGTGCCAGCAGCCCAACTAGCGGATCGTACAATGAGCAGTTCTTC
cdr3_aa: CASSPTSGSYNEQFF
clone_size: NA
v_call: TRBV7-2
d_call: TRBD2
j_call: TRBJ2-1

cdr3_nt: TGTGCCAGCAGCGTAGTTCCCGGGAGTGCTACCTACGAGCAGTACTTC
cdr3_aa: CASSVVPGSATYEQYF
clone_size: few
v_call: TRBV9
d_call: NA
j_call: TRBJ2-7

cdr3_nt: TGCAGCGTTGAACCGGGGGCGTATCCTGAAGCTTTCTTT
cdr3_aa: CSVEPGAYPEAFF
clone_size: NA
v_call: TRBV29-1
d_call: NA
j_call: TRBJ1-1

cdr3_nt: TGTGCCAGCACTTCGACAGCCTATGGCTACACCTTC
cdr3_aa: CASTSTAYGYTF
clone_size: NA
v_call: TRBV6-1
d_call: NA
j_call: TRBJ1-2

cdr3_nt: TGTGCCACCCGAGGCGGGGGTTTGAAGACCCAGTACTTC
cdr3_aa: CATRGGGLKTQYF
clone_size: NA
v_call: TRBV19
d_call: TRBD2
j_call: TRBJ2-5

cdr3_nt: TGTGCCAGCAGTTATTACGGATTAGCGGGAGAGAATGAGCAGTTCTTC
cdr3_aa: CASSYYGLAGENEQFF
clone_size: NA
v_call: TRBV6-5
d_call: TRBD2
j_call: TRBJ2-1

cdr3_nt: TGTGCCAGCAGCCCGAACGTGGGGTATGGGTATGGCTACACCTTC
cdr3_aa: CASSPNVGYGYGYTF
clone_size: NA
v_call: TRBV9
d_call: NA
j_call: TRBJ1-2

cdr3_nt: TGTGCCACCTCGGACAGGACGGGAGAGACCCAGTACTTC
cdr3_aa: CATSDRTGETQYF
clone_size: many
v_call: TRBV7-9
d_call: TRBD1
j_call: TRBJ2-5

cdr3_nt: TGCGCCAGCAGCTTGGGTGGCAGCAGCTCTGGGGCCAACGTCCTGACTTTC
cdr3_aa: CASSLGGSSSGANVLTF
clone_size: few
v_call: TRBV5-1
d_call: NA
j_call: TRBJ2-6

cdr3_nt: TGTGCCTGGAGTGCGGGTGGAGCTCAGCCCCAGCATTTT
cdr3_aa: CAWSAGGAQPQHF
clone_size: NA
v_call: TRBV30
d_call: NA
j_call: TRBJ1-5

cdr3_nt: TGTGCCAGCAGCGCTTCCGCTCTCGAGCAGTACTTC
cdr3_aa: CASSASALEQYF
clone_size: few
v_call: TRBV11-2
d_call: NA
j_call: TRBJ2-7

cdr3_nt: TGTGCCAGCAGTTACGGAGGCCCTCCGCCGACAGATACGCAGTATTTT
cdr3_aa: CASSYGGPPPTDTQYF
clone_size: NA
v_call: TRBV6-6
d_call: NA
j_call: TRBJ2-3

cdr3_nt: TGTGCCAGCAGCTTAGATTTTGGGCAGCCCCAGCATTTT
cdr3_aa: CASSLDFGQPQHF
clone_size: NA
v_call: TRBV7-2
d_call: NA
j_call: TRBJ1-5

cdr3_nt: TGTGCCACTAGGACTAGCGGCAATTCCTACAATGAGCAGTTCTTC
cdr3_aa: CATRTSGNSYNEQFF
clone_size: few
v_call: TRBV10-3
d_call: TRBD2
j_call: TRBJ2-1

cdr3_nt: TGTGCCAGCAGCCAAGAGTTAGCTGGCGGTGAGCAGTTCTTC
cdr3_aa: CASSQELAGGEQFF
clone_size: NA
v_call: TRBV4-2
d_call: NA
j_call: TRBJ2-1

cdr3_nt: TGTGCCAGCAGCTTAGCGGGGACAGAGCAGTTCTTC
cdr3_aa: CASSLAGTEQFF
clone_size: NA
v_call: TRBV7-8
d_call: NA
j_call: TRBJ2-1

cdr3_nt: TGCAGCGTTGAATACTCCGGGACGTGGCAAGAGACCCAGTACTTC
cdr3_aa: CSVEYSGTWQETQYF
clone_size: NA
v_call: TRBV29-1
d_call: NA
j_call: TRBJ2-5

cdr3_nt: TGTGCCGGAAGCTCGGGTGCTGGGGCCAACGTCCTGACTTTC
cdr3_aa: CAGSSGAGANVLTF
clone_size: NA
v_call: TRBV30
d_call: NA
j_call: TRBJ2-6

cdr3_nt: TGTGCCACCAGCCCTGGTCTCCCCACAGATACGCAGTATTTT
cdr3_aa: CATSPGLPTDTQYF
clone_size: few
v_call: TRBV15
d_call: NA
j_call: TRBJ2-3

cdr3_nt: TGTGCCTGGGTATCCTACGAGCAGTACTTC
cdr3_aa: CAWVSYEQYF
clone_size: few
v_call: TRBV30
d_call: NA
j_call: TRBJ2-7

cdr3_nt: TGTGCCAGCAGCTTGCACCGGGACAACACTGAAGCTTTCTTT
cdr3_aa: CASSLHRDNTEAFF
clone_size: few
v_call: TRBV7-2
d_call: NA
j_call: TRBJ1-1

cdr3_nt: TGTGCCAGCAGCGTCAGCCCGATAAAGGGGGGCAATGAGCAGTTCTTC
cdr3_aa: CASSVSPIKGGNEQFF
clone_size: NA
v_call: TRBV9
d_call: NA
j_call: TRBJ2-1

cdr3_nt: TGTGCCAGCTCACCGGGGACAGGGTCGGGGCTTGGCTACACCTTC
cdr3_aa: CASSPGTGSGLGYTF
clone_size: NA
v_call: TRBV18
d_call: TRBD1
j_call: TRBJ1-2

cdr3_nt: TGTGCCAGCAGTGAGAACGACCTCGGGGATACGCAGTATTTT
cdr3_aa: CASSENDLGDTQYF
clone_size: NA
v_call: TRBV6-1
d_call: NA
j_call: TRBJ2-3

cdr3_nt: TGCAGCGGGCGCGGCACCGGGGAGCTGTTTTTT
cdr3_aa: CSGRGTGELFF
clone_size: NA
v_call: TRBV29-1
d_call: NA
j_call: TRBJ2-2

cdr3_nt: TGTGCCTGGAGTAGACTCCTACAGGGAAGTCAACGGGGAGCTTTCTTT
cdr3_aa: CAWSRLLQGSQRGAFF
clone_size: few
v_call: TRBV30
d_call: NA
j_call: TRBJ1-1